The TCR beta chain under discussion was sequenced for a study of T cell changes during pregnancy in multiple sclerosis. The CDR3 is 13 amino acids. With 5 bases clipped from V and 4 bases from J, the junction kept 3 bases outside the gene matches. Germline V gives CDR1 SNHLY, CDR2 FYNNEI. The repertoire was sequenced with immunoSEQ multiplex PCR; TCRdb's copy has only in-frame clones and lacks some. The table lists roughly 40,000 clones, roughly nine tenths of them singletons. Source: CD4+ T cells from peripheral blood mononuclear cells, taken before pregnancy. This sequence joins TRBV2 and TRBJ1-2; TRBD1 aligns across 8 bases. This TCR derives from a female donor with multiple sclerosis, enrolled in a pregnancy study. CDR3 sequence reads: CASSTDRGYGYTF. The CDR3 nucleotides read TGTGCCAGCAGTACCGACAGGGGCTATGGCTACACCTTC.